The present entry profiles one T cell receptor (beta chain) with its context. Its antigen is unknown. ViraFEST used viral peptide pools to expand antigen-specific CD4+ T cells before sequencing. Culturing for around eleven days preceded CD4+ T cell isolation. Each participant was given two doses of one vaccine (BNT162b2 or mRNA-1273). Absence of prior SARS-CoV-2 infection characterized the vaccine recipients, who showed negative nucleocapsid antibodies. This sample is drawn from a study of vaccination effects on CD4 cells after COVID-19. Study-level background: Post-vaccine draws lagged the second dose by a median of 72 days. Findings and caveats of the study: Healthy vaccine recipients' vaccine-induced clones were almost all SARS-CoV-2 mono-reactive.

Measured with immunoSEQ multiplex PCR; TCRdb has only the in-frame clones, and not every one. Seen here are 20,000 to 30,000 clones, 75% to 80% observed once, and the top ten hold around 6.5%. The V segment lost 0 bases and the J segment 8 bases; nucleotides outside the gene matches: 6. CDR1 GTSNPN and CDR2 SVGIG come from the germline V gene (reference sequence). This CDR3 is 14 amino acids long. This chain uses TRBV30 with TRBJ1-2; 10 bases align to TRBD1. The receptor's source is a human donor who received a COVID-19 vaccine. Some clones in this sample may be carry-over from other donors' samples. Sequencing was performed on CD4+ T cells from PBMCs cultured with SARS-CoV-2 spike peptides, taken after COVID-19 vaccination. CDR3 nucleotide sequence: TGTGCCTGGAGTGTCCGACAGGGGGCTTTCGGCTACACCTTC. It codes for CAWSVRQGAFGYTF.